These T cell receptor beta chains were read from a single sample in a study of type 1 and type 2 diabetes patients. TCRdb re-called the multiplex PCR reads with MiXCR, one entry per CDR3 protein. Of 280,000 or so distinct CDR3 sequences detected, over 45% appear once; the ten largest clones hold roughly 13%. The sequenced sample was peripheral blood mononuclear cells (PBMCs). The receptors derive from a man between 18 and 35 years old with type 2 diabetes. Each CDR3 is given with its conserved first and last residue. A D gene is named only where the DNA matches it firmly. Where a row states a size, it is once, few, many or the class of an expanded clone; other rows omit it.

d_call clone_size j_call v_call cdr3_nt cdr3_aa
. . TRBJ1-1 TRBV12-3/TRBV12-4 TGTGCCAGCTCCTTGAAGAGGAACACTGAAGCTTTCTTT CASSLKRNTEAFF
TRBD1 . TRBJ1-1 TRBV4-1 TGCGCCAGCAGCCAAATCCATGGACAGGGTCCTGACACTGAAGCTTTCTTT CASSQIHGQGPDTEAFF
. . TRBJ1-5 TRBV7-2 TGTGCCAGCAGCTCAAGGGTCGGTTATCCCCAGCATTTT CASSSRVGYPQHF
. few TRBJ2-5 TRBV30 TGTGCCTGGGCGGGGAGGGGGCAAGAGACCCAGTACTTC CAWAGRGQETQYF
. . TRBJ2-7 TRBV14 TGTGCCAGCAGCCAGGCTGTGAGGGGGGAGCAGTACTTC CASSQAVRGEQYF
TRBD1 few TRBJ2-7 TRBV19 TGTGCCAGCAGAGACGGGACAGGGGGTCTCTACGAGCAGTACTTC CASRDGTGGLYEQYF
. . TRBJ1-2 TRBV12-5 TGTGCCAGCAGTGAAAGGGCAGGGGCGAACTATGGCTACACCTTC CASSERAGANYGYTF
TRBD2 few TRBJ2-5 TRBV9 TGTGCCAGCAGCGTCGCGCCGGGGGGATCTGAGACCCAGTACTTC CASSVAPGGSETQYF
. . TRBJ2-7 TRBV6-5 TGTGCCAGCAGTTGGACAGTACGCTACGAGCAGTACTTC CASSWTVRYEQYF
. few TRBJ1-1 TRBV10-1 TGCGCCAGCTCCCGAAAAAGTGACGGGGGCACTGAAGCTTTCTTT CASSRKSDGGTEAFF
. . TRBJ1-1 TRBV15 TGTGCCACCAGCAGAGGGGGTATCACTGAAGCTTTCTTT CATSRGGITEAFF
TRBD1 few TRBJ2-1 TRBV30 TGTGCCTGGGTAGGGGACAGCGGTGAGCAGTTCTTC CAWVGDSGEQFF
. few TRBJ1-1 TRBV7-8 TGTGCCAGCAGTTATTTGACAGACACTGAAGCTTTCTTT CASSYLTDTEAFF
. . TRBJ2-5 TRBV20-1 TGCAGTGCTAGAGATCCCTCCTGGCGGGGCCAAGAGACCCAGTACTTC CSARDPSWRGQETQYF
. . TRBJ2-5 TRBV25-1 TGTGCCAGCAGTGAAGGGGGTGGAGAGACCCAGTACTTC CASSEGGGETQYF
. few TRBJ2-7 TRBV24-1 TGTGCCACCAGAGGGACATCATCCTACGAGCAGTACTTC CATRGTSSYEQYF
TRBD1 few TRBJ2-2 TRBV19 TGTGCCAGTAGTACCTCAGGGGGCGTGGGCGGGGAGCTGTTTTTT CASSTSGGVGGELFF
. . TRBJ1-5 TRBV6-5 TGTGCCAGCAGACCATTGGACAGTGCACGGTCTCGGCCCCAGCATTTT CASRPLDSARSRPQHF
. . TRBJ2-3 TRBV27 TGTGCCAGCAGCCCTATTTTCCCCACAGATACGCAGTATTTT CASSPIFPTDTQYF
. many TRBJ1-1 TRBV30 TGTGCCTGGAGTGTAGGGGGGATGAACACTGAAGCTTTCTTT CAWSVGGMNTEAFF
. many TRBJ2-7 TRBV2 TGTGCCAGCTATGGACGGGACGAGCAGTACTTC CASYGRDEQYF
TRBD2 few TRBJ2-3 TRBV20-1 TGCAGTGTTGGGGGAGGGGACACAGATACGCAGTATTTT CSVGGGDTDTQYF
. many TRBJ2-5 TRBV15 TGTGCCACCAGCAGAGAGGGACTCCAAGAGACCCAGTACTTC CATSREGLQETQYF
. . TRBJ1-5 TRBV6-1 TGTGCCAGCAGTGAACAGGGTCGTCAGCCCCAGCATTTT CASSEQGRQPQHF
. . TRBJ1-1 TRBV29-1 TGCAGCGTAGGGGTTGGAAACACTGAAGCTTTCTTT CSVGVGNTEAFF
. . TRBJ2-3 TRBV5-1 TGCGCCAGCAGCTTCCAGGCTAGCACAGATACGCAGTATTTT CASSFQASTDTQYF
. . TRBJ2-1 TRBV12-3/TRBV12-4 TGTGCCAGCAGTTTAGCGCGGGGTCTAGCTATGAATGAGCAGTTCTTC CASSLARGLAMNEQFF
. many TRBJ2-5 TRBV12-3/TRBV12-4 TGTGCCAGCAGTTTAGGGGACGGGACCTCGGAGACCCAGTACTTC CASSLGDGTSETQYF
TRBD1 once TRBJ1-1 TRBV6-1 TGTGCCAGCACCGTAATAATAGATTACAGGGGAAACACTGAAGCTTTCTTT CASTVIIDYRGNTEAFF
TRBD1 once TRBJ1-4 TRBV7-2 TGTGCCAGCAGTCCTACGCCCGGGACAGGGTCGGTGGAACTGTTTTTT CASSPTPGTGSVELFF
. . TRBJ2-1 TRBV6-5 TGTGCCAGCAGTGAACATGGAGGCGGAGAGCAGTTCTTC CASSEHGGGEQFF
. . TRBJ2-7 TRBV20-1 TGCAGTGCTAGTGGGCACAGAACCTACGAGCAGTACTTC CSASGHRTYEQYF
. many TRBJ2-7 TRBV19 TGTGCCAGTAGTGCGTGGCGGGACTCAACTTCAGGGCAGTACTTC CASSAWRDSTSGQYF
. many TRBJ2-5 TRBV2 TGTGCCAGCAGGGGAAGGGACCAATCCGGGACCCAGTACTTC CASRGRDQSGTQYF
. few TRBJ1-1 TRBV10-2 TGCGCCAGCAGTGAGAATGACCAGAGGACTGAAGCTTTCTTT CASSENDQRTEAFF
. few TRBJ1-1 TRBV12-3/TRBV12-4 TGTGCCAGCAGTAAATACAGGGAAGGAGGAGCTGAAGCTTTCTTT CASSKYREGGAEAFF
. . TRBJ2-1 TRBV6-6 TGTGCCAGCGGACGGGGGCAGCACAATGAGCAGTTCTTC CASGRGQHNEQFF
. . TRBJ2-7 TRBV7-8 TGTGCCAGCAGCTTGACGAGGGGGGACCCCTACGAGCAGTACTTC CASSLTRGDPYEQYF
TRBD1 . TRBJ1-2 TRBV2 TGTGCCAGCAGTGAGGCGAGACAGGGTTCCTATGGCTACACCTTC CASSEARQGSYGYTF
. . TRBJ1-1 TRBV19 TGTGCCAGTAGTATAGGTAGGGGGATCACTGAAGCTTTCTTT CASSIGRGITEAFF
. . TRBJ2-1 TRBV20-1 TGCAGTGCTCCCCCGACGACAGGAGGCAATGAGCAGTTCTTC CSAPPTTGGNEQFF
. few TRBJ1-5 TRBV19 TGTGCCAGTAGTCCCGGTTTTAGTCGTCAGCCCCAGCATTTT CASSPGFSRQPQHF
TRBD2 . TRBJ2-7 TRBV7-2 TGTGCCAGCAGGCGGGGGGTAGACCTCTACGAGCAGTACTTC CASRRGVDLYEQYF
. few TRBJ2-1 TRBV30 TGTGCCTGGAGTGTAAGCCCCTCCAGCAATGAGCAGTTCTTC CAWSVSPSSNEQFF
TRBD1 . TRBJ1-1 TRBV7-8 TGTGCCAGCAGCCATCTGGGACAGCTGAACACTGAAGCTTTCTTT CASSHLGQLNTEAFF
. many TRBJ2-7 TRBV13 TGTGCCAGCAGCTTAGGGGCTTGGGCCGAGCAGTACTTC CASSLGAWAEQYF
TRBD1 few TRBJ1-6 TRBV27 TGTGCCAGCACCGTGACAGGGGTCGGTTCACCCCTCCACTTT CASTVTGVGSPLHF
. . TRBJ1-5 TRBV12-3/TRBV12-4 TGTGCCAGCAGTTTTGAGTGGGATAGCAATCAGCCCCAGCATTTT CASSFEWDSNQPQHF
TRBD1 few TRBJ1-6 TRBV27 TGTGCCAGCAGTTTATCCGACAGGGTAGGCTCGCCCCTCCACTTT CASSLSDRVGSPLHF
. . TRBJ2-1 TRBV2 TGTGCCAGAACAAAAGCCACCTACAATGAGCAGTTCTTC CARTKATYNEQFF
. few TRBJ1-1 TRBV20-1 TGCAGTGCTAGAGATCGCATCAGCACTGAAGCTTTCTTT CSARDRISTEAFF
. . TRBJ2-6 TRBV2 TGTGCCAGCAAGTTAGTACAGGTGCCCTCTGGGGCCAACGTCCTGACTTTC CASKLVQVPSGANVLTF
. . TRBJ2-3 TRBV20-1 TGCGGTGCTAGAGGTGGGACTCAGAGCACAGATACGCAGTATTTT CGARGGTQSTDTQYF
TRBD2 few TRBJ2-3 TRBV7-2 TGTGCCAGCAGCTCCCACCTCTTAGCGGGAGGGCCTGCAGCAGATACGCAGTATTTT CASSSHLLAGGPAADTQYF
TRBD1 . TRBJ2-7 TRBV5-1 TGCGCCGGCAGCCTAGACAGGGGCAGCGAGCAGTACTTC CAGSLDRGSEQYF
. few TRBJ2-5 TRBV19 TGTGCCAGTAGTCCTACTATCGGGACCCAGTACTTC CASSPTIGTQYF
TRBD1 . TRBJ1-1 TRBV5-8 TGTGCCATTACGTTGGACAGGGCCACTGAAGCTTTCTTT CAITLDRATEAFF
. once TRBJ2-5 TRBV7-9 TGTGCCAGCAGCCAAGGCCCGGAGACCCAGTACTTC CASSQGPETQYF
TRBD2 . TRBJ2-5 TRBV20-1 TGCAGTGCTACAGCCGCGGGGGACCAACAAGAGACCCAGTACTTC CSATAAGDQQETQYF